The 22 T cell receptor beta chains reported below all come from one sample, sequenced in a study of blood T cell repertoires in COVID-19. The repertoire was sequenced with immunoSEQ multiplex PCR; TCRdb's copy has only in-frame clones and lacks some. The table lists 300,000 to 450,000 clones, roughly 77% of them singletons, with 0.85% to 1.3% in the top ten. The sequenced material came from peripheral blood. These receptors were collected from a human donor with acute or convalescent COVID-19. The donor label of this sample is uncertain.

The chain is built from TRBV10-1 and TRBJ2-1, with D unresolved. CDR3 length: 13 residues. The V end was cut by 3 bases, the J end by 9 bases, with 12 bases between. The germline V gene has CDR1 WNHNN and CDR2 SYGVQD (reference sequence). CDR3: CASSESSTSEQFF. CDR3 nucleotides: TGCGCCAGCAGTGAATCCTCGACATCTGAGCAGTTCTTC.

The V gene is TRBV7-2, the J gene TRBJ1-6; weak D call: TRBD1 (6 bases). The CDR3 is made up of 15 amino acids. The germline CDR1 and CDR2 sequences are SGHTA and FQGNSA. V lost 3 bases, J lost 5 bases, and 11 bases lay in between. CDR3 in DNA: TGTGCCAGCAGCTTTGGGACAACAAATAATTCACCCCTCCACTTT. Amino acid sequence: CASSFGTTNNSPLHF.

The chain has TRBV5-4 and TRBJ1-3; 7 bases fit TRBD1. The V gene end was trimmed by 0 bases and the J gene end by 4 bases; junction bases not matched to a gene: 1. The CDR3 totals 14 residues. CDR1 is SGHNT, CDR2 YYREEE, per germline (reference sequence). CDR3 DNA sequence: TGTGCCAGCAGCTTGGGACAGGGAGGAAACACCATATATTTT. This gives the protein CASSLGQGGNTIYF.

The chain recombines TRBV27 with TRBJ2-3, with 12 nucleotides matching TRBD2. Germline loops: CDR1 MNHEY, CDR2 SMNVEV (reference sequence). CDR3 length: 17 residues. V trimming: 2 bases; J trimming: 5 bases; junction bases outside the gene matches: 8. The CDR3 spells CASSLRSTSGSKDTQYF. CDR3 nucleotide sequence: TGTGCCAGCAGTTTAAGGTCGACTAGCGGGAGTAAAGATACGCAGTATTTT.

The gene calls are TRBV10-1 and TRBJ1-3, with D unclear. From germline, CDR1 is WNHNN and CDR2 SYGVQD (reference sequence). The V gene lost 7 bases and the J gene lost 0 bases, with 10 bases spanning the gap. This CDR3 is built from 14 residues. Here the CDR3 DNA reads TGCGCCAGCAAGGCGGTCAACTCTGGAAACACCATATATTTT. Its translation is CASKAVNSGNTIYF.

The chain joins TRBV7-9 to TRBJ1-4; D is uncertain. This CDR3 spans 13 amino acids. From germline, CDR1 is SEHNR and CDR2 FQNEAQ (reference sequence). Trimming cost V 1 base and J 8 bases, with 8 bases left between them. The chain's CDR3 is CASSLEPGEKLFF. The CDR3 DNA reads as TGTGCCAGCAGCTTAGAGCCGGGGGAAAAACTGTTTTTT. The full variable domain, in which reference TRBV7-9 and TRBJ1-4 provide the parts outside the CDR3, is DTGVSQNPRHKITKRGQNVTFRCDPISEHNRLYWYRQTLGQGPEFLTYFQNEAQLEKSRLLSDRFSAERPKGSFSTLEIQRTEQGDSAMYLCASSLEPGEKLFFGSGTQLSVL.

This clone was seen once. V usage is TRBV7-2 and J usage is TRBJ1-3; D is possibly TRBD1 (5 bases). Germline V gives CDR1 SGHTA, CDR2 FQGNSA. V lost 4 bases and J 2 bases, leaving 12 bases between the germline ends. This CDR3 is built from 15 residues. The CDR3 sequence is CASSSRRGAGNTIYF. Written as DNA, the CDR3 is TGTGCCAGCAGCTCCCGGAGGGGCGCTGGAAACACCATATATTTT.

This chain joins TRBV5-1 and TRBJ1-1; D not resolved. The CDR3 spans 15 residues. V was shortened by 0 bases and J by 5 bases, with 14 bases between the two germline ends. The germline V gene encodes CDR1 SGHRS and CDR2 YFSETQ. For the CDR3, the DNA is TGCGCCAGCAGCTTGGGCGGTTATAAAGGAACTGAAGCTTTCTTT. Translated: CASSLGGYKGTEAFF.

The CDR3 sequence: CASSQVLARGREEAFF. The CDR3 region has the DNA TGCGCCAGCAGCCAAGTATTGGCCAGGGGAAGGGAAGAAGCTTTCTTT. The chain uses TRBV4-1 and TRBJ1-1, with D perhaps TRBD1 (6 bases). The ends were cut back, 1 base at V and 8 bases at J, with 20 bases in the middle. The CDR3 spans 16 residues. Germline V gene sequence: CDR1 MGHRA, CDR2 YSYEKL.

This chain links TRBV6-5 with TRBJ2-5; 12 positions agree with TRBD2. Per germline, CDR1 MNHEY and CDR2 SVGAGI. Unmatched junction bases numbered 2, after V lost 2 bases and J lost 4 bases. This CDR3 is 15 amino acids long. The CDR3 nucleotides read TGTGCCAGCAGTTACGCTAGCGGGAGGGGAGAGACCCAGTACTTC. Encoded protein: CASSYASGRGETQYF.

The rearrangement links TRBV2 to TRBJ1-1; TRBD1 aligns across 8 bases. V shed 4 bases and J 8 bases; nucleotides not matched to a gene: 3. This CDR3 region has 12 residues. Germline V CDR1 and CDR2: SNHLY, FYNNEI. CDR3 nucleotide sequence: TGTGCCAGCAGTGGACAGGGGTTGGAAGCTTTCTTT. Its translation: CASSGQGLEAFF.

The DNA for the CDR3 is TGTGCCTGGAGGGCCCGGGGTTCTGGGGCCAACGTCCTGACTTTC. Translating gives CAWRARGSGANVLTF. The rearrangement uses TRBV30 and TRBJ2-6, with D perhaps TRBD2 (5 bases). Germline CDR1 is GTSNPN and CDR2 is SVGIG (reference sequence). V was pared by 3 bases and J by 1 base, with 10 bases between. There are 15 residues in the CDR3.

The chain uses TRBV15 and TRBJ1-4, with D perhaps TRBD1 (5 bases). Germline CDR1 is LNHNV and CDR2 is YYDKDF (reference sequence). The V end was cut by 1 base, the J end by 7 bases, with 13 bases between. CDR3 size: 15 residues. As DNA, the CDR3 is TGTGCCACCAGCAGAGCCGACATTAGGGGTGAAAAACTGTTTTTT. Protein: CATSRADIRGEKLFF.

The table lists this clone with a few counts. The chain employs TRBV30 and TRBJ1-5, with 7 bases identical to TRBD1. CDR1 is GTSNPN and CDR2 is SVGIG in the germline V gene (reference sequence). The ends lost 5 bases at V and 3 bases at J; junction bases unmatched: 7. There are 14 residues in the CDR3. CDR3 nucleotide sequence: TGTGCCTGGGGTACGACAGGGAACAATCAGCCCCAGCATTTT. Translated, it gives CAWGTTGNNQPQHF.

The rearrangement links TRBV6-5 to TRBJ1-4; no clear D gene. The germline gives CDR1 MNHEY, CDR2 SVGAGI. V lost 5 bases and J lost 11, with 15 bases in between. This CDR3 is built from 13 residues. The CDR3 protein is CASSINIPPKLFF. The CDR3 coding sequence is TGTGCCAGCAGTATTAATATTCCCCCGAAACTGTTTTTT.

The chain employs TRBV5-8 and TRBJ2-1; TRBD2 matches at 11 bases. The V gene end was trimmed by 7 bases and the J gene end by 4 bases; junction bases not matched to a gene: 7. The CDR3 is 15 residues long. CDR1 SGHTS and CDR2 YDEGEE come from the germline V gene. The CDR3 region is CASSMGLAVYNEQFF. The CDR3 DNA is TGTGCCAGCTCGATGGGACTAGCGGTATACAATGAGCAGTTCTTC.

The V gene is TRBV6-5, the J gene TRBJ1-2, with TRBD1 as a possible D gene (6 bases). From germline, CDR1 is MNHEY and CDR2 SVGAGI. This CDR3 comprises 13 residues. Trimming took off 2 bases at V and 4 bases at J, with 8 bases between the two ends. Here the CDR3 DNA reads TGTGCCAGCAGTTACGACAGGCTCTATGGCTACACCTTC. This encodes CASSYDRLYGYTF.

DNA for the CDR3: TGTGCCAGCAGAAATGACAGGGTATCCTCTGGAAACACCATATATTTT. Its protein product is CASRNDRVSSGNTIYF. The chain links TRBV2 to TRBJ1-3, with 7 bases aligning to TRBD1. The CDR3 is 16 residues long. Germline V lookup: CDR1 SNHLY, CDR2 FYNNEI. Losses at the gene ends were 6 bases for V and 0 bases for J; bases not matched to a gene: 8.

This clone was detected only once. The chain carries TRBV9 and TRBJ1-1, with no clear D. The CDR3 spans 13 residues. Between the trimmed V and J ends, which lost 0 bases and 4 bases, there was a span of 7 bases. Germline V lookup: CDR1 SGDLS, CDR2 YYNGEE. CDR3 in DNA: TGTGCCAGCAGCGTAGTAATACTCACTGAAGCTTTCTTT. Protein product: CASSVVILTEAFF.

The rearrangement uses TRBV6-1 and TRBJ2-1; 7 bases align to TRBD2. V shed 4 bases and J 7 bases; nucleotides not matched to a gene: 13. Germline values: CDR1 MNHNS, CDR2 SASEGT. The CDR3 consists of 16 residues. The CDR3, as DNA: TGTGCCAGCAGTGCCTCGGGGGGATCTTGGGGAAATGAGCAGTTCTTC. Residues: CASSASGGSWGNEQFF.

The CDR3 protein is CASSEHSAGDTEAFF. In DNA, the CDR3 is TGTGCCAGCAGTGAGCACAGCGCGGGGGACACTGAAGCTTTCTTT. The V call is TRBV6-1, the J call TRBJ1-1; weak D call: TRBD1 (5 bases). The CDR3 loop spans 15 amino acids. CDR1 and CDR2 from the germline V gene are MNHNS and SASEGT. Trimming shortened V by 3 bases and J by 3 bases, and 14 bases separated the two germline ends.

The chain links TRBV24-1 to TRBJ1-5; D might be TRBD1 (5 bases). Trimming shortened V by 1 base and J by 4 bases, and 10 bases separated the two germline ends. The germline gives CDR1 KGHDR, CDR2 SFDVKD. This CDR3 has 15 residues. CDR3 loop: CATSDFVRENQPQHF. The CDR3, as DNA: TGTGCCACCAGTGATTTCGTCAGGGAAAATCAGCCCCAGCATTTT.